Shown below are 24 T cell receptor beta chains from a single sample sequenced in a study of T cells in Graves' hyperthyroidism and ophthalmopathy. There were TCR beta CDR3 regions amplified from RNA transcripts. A first-round RT-PCR of the TCR CDR3 used the HTBI primer set. MiXCR, applied by TCRdb to the multiplex PCR reads, yields one record per CDR3 protein. The sample consists of some 620,000 distinct CDR3 sequences, 16% of them appearing once. The material sequenced was blood. These receptors were taken from a woman in her twenties or thirties with Graves' hyperthyroidism.

Details on this clonotype: Germline and junction disagree at one end, which may indicate a read error. The V gene is TRBV6-9, the J gene TRBJ2-3; 12 bases line up with TRBD2. This CDR3 comprises 19 residues. The V gene's germline CDR1 is MNHGY and CDR2 SVAAGI. Written as DNA, the CDR3 is TGTGCCAGCGGTTACCTACTAGCGGGAGGACGTCATAGCACAGATACGCAGTATTTT. Translated, it gives CASGYLLAGGRHSTDTQYF.

This clonotype has just a few counts. The rearrangement joins TRBV13 to TRBJ2-1; TRBD1 matches at 10 bases. Trimming at V came to 1 base and at J to 4 bases, leaving 7 bases not matched to a gene. The CDR3 totals 17 residues. Germline CDR1 and CDR2: PRHDT and FYEKMQ (reference sequence). This CDR3 reads CASSLAPGQGKYNEQFF. The CDR3 bases are TGTGCCAGCAGCTTAGCTCCGGGACAGGGGAAATACAATGAGCAGTTCTTC. The full variable domain, in which reference TRBV13 and TRBJ2-1 provide the parts outside the CDR3, is AAGVIQSPRHLIKEKRETATLKCYPIPRHDTVYWYQQGPGQDPQFLISFYEKMQSDKGSIPDRFSAQQFSDYHSELNMSSLELGDSALYFCASSLAPGQGKYNEQFFGPGTRLTVL.

This clonotype showed up many times. The chain couples TRBV5-1 to TRBJ2-7; no reliable D call. The length of the CDR3 is 16 residues. V was cut by 4 bases and J by 3 bases, with 20 bases left in between. Germline V gene sequence: CDR1 SGHRS, CDR2 YFSETQ. CDR3 coding DNA: TGCGCCAGCAGCCTGGGCGGTACGTCCAAGGGCTACGAGCAGTACTTC. Protein product: CASSLGGTSKGYEQYF.

This clonotype was seen ten or more times. This rearrangement joins TRBV27 to TRBJ1-3; D might be TRBD1 (5 bases). Germline V gene data show CDR1 as MNHEY and CDR2 as SMNVEV (reference sequence). V was shortened by 0 bases and J by 0 bases, with 6 bases between the two germline ends. This CDR3 is built from 15 residues. The CDR3 reads CASSLSGRSGNTIYF. The CDR3 region has the DNA TGTGCCAGCAGTTTATCGGGACGCTCTGGAAACACCATATATTTT.

This clonotype has a count of ten or more. The chain carries TRBV2 and TRBJ2-7; 10 bases are a match to TRBD2. The CDR3 is made up of 13 amino acids. Trimming took 6 bases from V and 9 from J; bases not matched to a gene: 8. Germline V gene lookup returns CDR1 SNHLY and CDR2 FYNNEI. Here the CDR3 reads CASSGTSEGGQYF. The CDR3 DNA follows: TGTGCCAGCAGCGGGACTAGCGAGGGAGGGCAGTACTTC.

This clonotype was counted at least ten times. This chain uses TRBV10-3 with TRBJ2-1; D not resolved. The germline V gene encodes CDR1 ENHRY and CDR2 SYGVKD. This CDR3 has 11 amino acids. V shed 4 bases and J shed 7 bases, with 5 bases lying between them. The CDR3 spells CAISGLNEQFF. The CDR3 bases are TGTGCCATCAGTGGCCTGAATGAGCAGTTCTTC.

The chain combines TRBV10-2 with TRBJ2-3; 9 nucleotides align to TRBD1. This CDR3 is built from 15 residues. V lost 8 bases to trimming and J lost 3 bases; unmatched junction nucleotides: 9. CDR1 and CDR2 from the germline V gene are WSHSY and SAAADI. The CDR3 region is CASASQGALTDTQYF. DNA for the CDR3: TGCGCCAGCGCATCACAGGGGGCGCTAACAGATACGCAGTATTTT.

This clonotype showed up just once. This may come from a read error, since a much larger clone is one base off. The chain joins TRBV28 to TRBJ2-2; 8 nucleotides line up with TRBD1. This CDR3 is 15 amino acids long. Germline V gene lookup returns CDR1 MDHEN and CDR2 SYDVKM. The DNA for the CDR3 is TGTGCCAGCAGTTTAGGTCGGACAGGGTACGGGGAGCTGTCTTTT. It specifies CASSLGRTGYGELSF.

This clonotype was picked up a small number of times. J is TRBJ2-7 and V is TRBV27; D is undetermined. The CDR3 spans 11 residues. Trimming left V 5 bases short and J 3 bases short, with 5 bases between. Germline CDR1 reads MNHEY; CDR2 reads SMNVEV (reference sequence). For the CDR3, the DNA is TGTGCCAGCAGTAAAAACTACGAGCAGTACTTC. Translation gives CASSKNYEQYF.

The chain combines TRBV11-3 with TRBJ2-2; 7 bases agree with TRBD2. Germline CDR1 and CDR2: SGHNT and YENEEA. V was clipped by 5 bases and J by 6 bases; unmatched bases: 6. The CDR3 is 14 amino acids. Here the CDR3 DNA reads TGTGCCAGCAGCCAAACGGGGGGTGCCGGGGAGCTGTTTTTT. Its protein product is CASSQTGGAGELFF.

This clonotype occurred a few times. This may be a read error, as it is one base from a much larger clone. The chain recombines TRBV5-1 with TRBJ2-7; the D gene could be TRBD1 or TRBD2 (5 bases each). Per germline, CDR1 SGHRS and CDR2 YFSETQ. There are 12 residues in the CDR3. V lost 9 bases, J lost 3 bases, and 13 bases lay in between. CDR3 nucleotides: TGCGCCACCAGGGACGGCGGCTACGAGCAGTACTTC. Encoded protein: CATRDGGYEQYF. The whole variable domain, filled in from reference TRBV5-1 and TRBJ2-7, reads KAGVTQTPRYLIKTRGQQVTLSCSPISGHRSVSWYQQTPGQGLQFLFEYFSETQRNKGNFPGRFSGRQFSNSRSEMNVSTLELGDSALYLCATRDGGYEQYFGPGTRLTVT.

This clonotype was counted between two and nine times. The chain has TRBV30 and TRBJ1-4; TRBD1 matches at 9 bases. The CDR3 covers 13 residues. Germline CDR1 GTSNPN, CDR2 SVGIG (reference sequence). After removal of 5 bases from V and 9 bases from J, the junction contained 7 bases not matched to a gene. For the CDR3, the DNA is TGTGCCTGGGGACAGGGGAGGGAGAAAAAACTGTTTTTT. Residues: CAWGQGREKKLFF.

This clonotype was detected ten times or more. The chain joins TRBV3-1 to TRBJ1-1; no reliable D call. The CDR3 runs to 15 residues. The V gene lost 1 base and the J gene lost 1 base, with 10 bases spanning the gap. The germline CDR1 and CDR2 sequences are LGHDT and YNNKEL (reference sequence). The CDR3 coding sequence is TGTGCCAGCAGCCAAGGATCCAGCGGGAACACTGAAGCTTTCTTT. Amino acids: CASSQGSSGNTEAFF.

The table lists this clonotype with a few counts. The junction and the germline gene differ at one end; a read error may be behind it. The chain joins TRBV28 to TRBJ1-1, with D tentatively TRBD1 (6 bases). The CDR3 sequence is 16 residues long. CDR1 is MDHEN, CDR2 SYDVKM, per germline. CDR3 DNA: TGTGCCAGCATTTCTGGGGCAGGGGTGCGAAGGACTGAAGCTTCCTTT. This encodes CASISGAGVRRTEASF.

This clonotype was detected ten times or more. CDR3 sequence reads: CAISGQPNTEAFF. The CDR3 coding sequence is TGTGCCATCAGTGGACAGCCGAACACTGAAGCTTTCTTT. The gene calls are TRBV10-3 and TRBJ1-1; TRBD1 is a possible D gene (5 bases). The CDR3 length is 13 residues. Germline loops: CDR1 ENHRY, CDR2 SYGVKD. The ends were cut back, 4 bases at V and 1 base at J, with 7 bases in the middle.

The chain carries TRBV12-3 or TRBV12-4 and TRBJ2-1, with 8 bases matching TRBD1. V lost 1 base and J lost 3; bases outside the gene matches: 2. The CDR3 is 15 amino acids. The CDR3 coding sequence is TGTGCCAGCAGTTTAGGGACAGGGCTCTACAATGAGCAGTTCTTC. Its translation is CASSLGTGLYNEQFF.

This clonotype was detected many times. The genes are TRBV4-1 and TRBJ2-7; D is undetermined. Trimming took off 4 bases at V and 4 bases at J, with 11 bases between the two ends. Germline V CDR1 and CDR2: MGHRA, YSYEKL. The CDR3 runs 13 residues. The CDR3 nucleotides are TGCGCCAGCAGCCCACTCCCGTCTTACGAGCAGTACTTC. Protein: CASSPLPSYEQYF.

This clonotype has a handful of counts. The chain combines TRBV7-9 with TRBJ2-7; 7 bases align to TRBD1. Germline trimming cut 5 bases from V and 0 bases from J; bases unmatched to any gene: 10. Germline CDR1 is SEHNR and CDR2 is FQNEAQ (reference sequence). The CDR3 runs to 16 residues. The CDR3 sequence: CASSAAGTAYSYEQYF. The CDR3 nucleotides read TGTGCCAGCAGCGCAGCCGGGACAGCCTACTCCTACGAGCAGTACTTC.

In its sample, this clonotype was seen many times. This chain connects TRBV20-1 to TRBJ2-3; no definite D call. V was shortened by 6 bases and J by 6 bases, with 16 bases between the two germline ends. The CDR3 runs to 13 residues. Germline CDR1 and CDR2: DFQATT and SNEGSKA (reference sequence). The DNA for the CDR3 is TGCAGTGCCATAATTACGGCCGGGGATACGCAGTATTTT. Translated: CSAIITAGDTQYF.

This clonotype turned up a few times. The gene calls are TRBV5-1 and TRBJ1-2; D is ambiguous. The CDR3 has 13 amino acids. Trimming shortened V by 6 bases and J by 1 base, and 10 bases separated the two germline ends. Germline CDR1 and CDR2: SGHRS and YFSETQ. The CDR3 nucleotides are TGCGCCAGCACCCCCTATGATAACTATGGCTACACCTTC. Translated, it gives CASTPYDNYGYTF.

This clonotype was found many times. The chain is built from TRBV18 and TRBJ1-5, with TRBD1 as a possible D gene (6 bases). CDR1 KGHSH and CDR2 LQKENI come from the germline V gene. V shed 2 bases and J shed 3 bases, with 11 bases lying between them. The CDR3 is 15 amino acids. The CDR3 here is CASSPSQGNNQPQHF. CDR3 in DNA: TGTGCCAGCTCACCATCCCAGGGGAACAATCAGCCCCAGCATTTT.

V usage is TRBV6-2 or TRBV6-3 and J usage is TRBJ1-5, with a tentative D call TRBD1 (5 bases). The CDR3 spans 18 residues. From germline, CDR1 is MNHEY and CDR2 SVGEGT. Trimming left V 0 bases short and J 1 base short, with 16 bases between. For the CDR3, the DNA is TGTGCCAGCAGTTACTCGTCGTATGGGGGTAGGAGCAATCAGCCCCAGCATTTT. Amino acids: CASSYSSYGGRSNQPQHF.

This sequence joins TRBV7-9 and TRBJ2-7; 10 bases fit TRBD2. Germline CDR1 SEHNR, CDR2 FQNEAQ (reference sequence). Unmatched junction bases numbered 2, after V lost 3 bases and J lost 0 bases. The CDR3 is 15 residues long. CDR3 in amino acids: CASSFWTSGSYEQYF. As DNA, the CDR3 is TGTGCCAGCAGCTTTTGGACTAGCGGCTCCTACGAGCAGTACTTC.

This clonotype was detected only a few times. A much larger clone is a single base away; this may be a read error. The chain links TRBV30 to TRBJ1-1, with unresolved D. There are 13 residues in the CDR3. Germline V lookup: CDR1 GTSNPN, CDR2 SVGIG (reference sequence). DNA of the CDR3: TGTGCCAGGAGTGATACAGTTAACACTGAAGCTTTCTTT. Translation: CARSDTVNTEAFF.